Presented here are 20 T cell receptor beta chains from one specimen sequenced in a study of blood T cell repertoires in COVID-19. Generated by immunoSEQ multiplex PCR, the TCRdb table keeps only in-frame clones and is missing some. The sample lists around 100,000 clones; roughly 86% were seen once. Material for sequencing was peripheral blood. These receptor sequences come from a man between 35 and 55 years old with acute or convalescent COVID-19.

The V gene is TRBV3-1 (or the pseudogene TRBV3-2), the J gene TRBJ2-7, with 9 nucleotides matching TRBD2. The CDR3 runs to 16 residues. The germline gives CDR1 LGHDT, CDR2 YNNKEL (reference sequence). The junction had 9 bases not matched to a gene; V was cut back by 4 bases and J by 2 bases. The CDR3 spells CASSRGGGRLTYEQYF. CDR3 DNA sequence: TGTGCCAGCAGCCGCGGGGGGGGGCGTCTCACCTACGAGCAGTACTTC.

This clone was observed a handful of times. The gene calls are TRBV27 and TRBJ2-7; 9 bases map to TRBD2. Unmatched junction bases numbered 8, after V lost 5 bases and J lost 3 bases. The CDR3 totals 15 residues. In germline, CDR1 is MNHEY, CDR2 SMNVEV (reference sequence). DNA for the CDR3: TGTGCCAGCAGTAGACGACTAGCGGTTGGCTACGAGCAGTACTTC. It encodes CASSRRLAVGYEQYF.

The chain links TRBV5-8 to TRBJ1-2; 10 nucleotides agree with TRBD1. The V segment lost 4 bases and the J segment 3 bases; nucleotides outside the gene matches: 9. The CDR3 is 16 residues long. From germline, CDR1 is SGHTS and CDR2 YDEGEE. DNA of the CDR3: TGTGCCAGCAGCCTCGGGACAGGGGAATTCGACTATGGCTACACCTTC. This gives the protein CASSLGTGEFDYGYTF.

The gene calls are TRBV15 and TRBJ2-7, with D hard to call. V lost 0 bases to trimming and J lost 4 bases, with 13 bases between them. Germline CDR1 is LNHNV and CDR2 is YYDKDF (reference sequence). The CDR3 contains 15 residues. The CDR3 DNA follows: TGTGCCACCAGCAGAGAGTCTAGAGAAATTTACGAGCAGTACTTC. As protein: CATSRESREIYEQYF.

This chain uses TRBV21-1 with TRBJ2-2; TRBD1, as called in the table, went unchecked against the DNA. TRBV21-1 is a known pseudogene. The CDR3 loop spans 18 amino acids. This CDR3 is CASSKKGAGVSNTGELFF. CDR3 nucleotides: TGTGCCAGCAGCAAGAAAGGGGCAGGAGTTAGCAACACCGGGGAGCTGTTTTTT.

The V call is TRBV5-1, the J call TRBJ1-1, with D possibly being TRBD1 (5 bases). Trimming removed 3 bases from V and 0 bases from J, with 18 bases in between. This CDR3 comprises 17 residues. Germline CDR1 SGHRS, CDR2 YFSETQ. The CDR3 loop is CASSSRVSGRMNTEAFF. The CDR3, as DNA: TGCGCCAGCAGCTCCAGGGTGTCTGGGAGGATGAACACTGAAGCTTTCTTT.

In this sample, this clone turned up once. The V and J genes are TRBV2 and TRBJ1-2; D unresolved. The ends were cut back, 6 bases at V and 2 bases at J, with 4 bases in the middle. This CDR3 has 11 amino acids. Germline-derived CDR1 and CDR2 are SNHLY and FYNNEI. Here the CDR3 DNA reads TGTGCCAGCAGCCCAAACTATGGCTACACCTTC. Protein product: CASSPNYGYTF. Supplemented by reference TRBV2 and TRBJ1-2, the full variable domain reads EPEVTQTPSHQVTQMGQEVILRCVPISNHLYFYWYRQILGQKVEFLVSFYNNEISEKSEIFDDQFSVERPDGSNFTLKIRSTKLEDSAMYFCASSPNYGYTFGSGTRLTVV.

The chain is built from TRBV27 and TRBJ1-6; TRBD1 matches 8 bases. The V segment lost 10 bases and the J segment 10 bases; nucleotides outside the gene matches: 9. The CDR3 has 13 amino acids. CDR1 is MNHEY, CDR2 SMNVEV, per germline (reference sequence). This CDR3 is CATWTGRYSPLHF. For the CDR3, the DNA is TGTGCCACCTGGACAGGGCGGTACTCACCCCTCCACTTT.

The CDR3 bases are TGTGCCAGCAATTGGGACAGGGAGACGAGAGAGCAGTACTTC. Translating gives CASNWDRETREQYF. The chain links TRBV6-5 to TRBJ2-7, with 9 bases that match TRBD1. CDR1 MNHEY and CDR2 SVGAGI come from the germline V gene. There are 14 residues in the CDR3. V lost 7 bases and J lost 7; bases outside the gene matches: 11.

V usage is TRBV12-3 or TRBV12-4 and J usage is TRBJ1-1; unclear D gene. The length of the CDR3 is 11 residues. Deletions cut 7 bases from V and 11 bases from J, with 14 bases between. The CDR3 loop is CASIRGGYAFF. The DNA of the CDR3 is TGTGCCAGCATACGCGGCGGTTACGCTTTCTTT.

This clone has just one count. This rearrangement joins TRBV18 to TRBJ1-6; 7 bases line up with TRBD1. The CDR3 spans 16 residues. With 4 bases clipped from V and 10 bases from J, the junction kept 13 bases outside the gene matches. Germline values: CDR1 KGHSH, CDR2 LQKENI. The CDR3 nucleotides are TGTGCCAGCTCACGACCGATGACAGGGAAAGGCTCACCCCTCCACTTT. This gives the protein CASSRPMTGKGSPLHF.

The J gene is TRBJ2-1, the V gene TRBV19, with 7 nucleotides matching TRBD1. Germline V lookup: CDR1 LNHDA, CDR2 SQIVND (reference sequence). The V gene end was trimmed by 6 bases and the J gene end by 3 bases; junction bases not matched to a gene: 5. This CDR3 is 14 amino acids long. CDR3 DNA: TGTGCCAGTAGGATGACAGGGAACTACAATGAGCAGTTCTTC. It codes for CASRMTGNYNEQFF.

This chain links TRBV5-1 with TRBJ2-7; 11 nucleotides agree with TRBD2. Germline values: CDR1 SGHRS, CDR2 YFSETQ. The length of the CDR3 is 15 residues. The V gene end was trimmed by 0 bases and the J gene end by 4 bases; junction bases not matched to a gene: 3. As DNA, the CDR3 is TGCGCCAGCAGCTTGGTAGCGGGAGGGCCTTACGAGCAGTACTTC. This sequence encodes CASSLVAGGPYEQYF.

The chain combines TRBV6-5 with TRBJ1-1; unclear D gene. The CDR3 is 15 residues long. The V end lost 6 bases, the J end lost 1 base, and 15 bases lay between the germline ends. CDR1 is MNHEY, CDR2 SVGAGI, per germline. The chain's CDR3 is CASSRSGGTNTEAFF. The CDR3 nucleotides are TGTGCCAGCAGCCGGTCGGGTGGTACGAACACTGAAGCTTTCTTT.

V gene TRBV7-3 combines with J gene TRBJ1-1; 7 nucleotides align to TRBD1. The length of the CDR3 is 14 residues. Germline loops: CDR1 SGHTA, CDR2 FQGTGA. The V and J ends lost 5 bases and 4 bases, in that order; junction bases with no gene match: 7. The CDR3 nucleotides read TGTGCCAGCAGCCCCGACAGGGTGTCCACTGAAGCTTTCTTT. This sequence encodes CASSPDRVSTEAFF.

The chain links TRBV25-1 to TRBJ2-3; 10 nucleotides align to TRBD1. V dropped 4 bases and J dropped 6; count of bases not matched to a gene: 1. The CDR3 consists of 13 residues. In germline, CDR1 is MGHDK, CDR2 SYGVNS. This CDR3 is CASSGDRGDTQYF. The CDR3 DNA reads TGTGCCAGCAGTGGGGACAGGGGTGATACGCAGTATTTT.

The chain combines TRBV7-9 with TRBJ1-2; possible D gene TRBD1, 5 bases. This CDR3 is 18 amino acids long. V was cut by 0 bases and J by 0 bases, with 17 bases left in between. Germline V gene data show CDR1 as SEHNR and CDR2 as FQNEAQ (reference sequence). Here the CDR3 reads CASSLASSGKGPNYGYTF. CDR3 DNA sequence: TGTGCCAGCAGCTTAGCTTCATCGGGCAAGGGGCCTAACTATGGCTACACCTTC.

V and J are TRBV3-1 (or the pseudogene TRBV3-2) and TRBJ2-7; weak D call: TRBD1 (6 bases). The V gene lost 7 bases and the J gene lost 6 bases, with 16 bases spanning the gap. From germline, CDR1 is LGHDT and CDR2 YNNKEL (reference sequence). The CDR3 runs 13 residues. As DNA, the CDR3 is TGTGCCAGCAACCTAGGGGGATTGGGCGAGCAGTACTTC. This gives the protein CASNLGGLGEQYF.

J is TRBJ2-7 and V is TRBV14; TRBD2 aligns across 8 bases. The CDR3 is 15 residues long. In germline, CDR1 is SGHDN, CDR2 FVKESK. V shed 0 bases, J shed 5 bases, and the junction held 6 bases outside the gene matches. The CDR3 reads CASSQDGTRGHEQYF. CDR3 sequence (DNA): TGTGCCAGCAGCCAAGACGGGACTAGGGGACACGAGCAGTACTTC.

The chain has TRBV5-4 and TRBJ2-7; 9 nucleotides match TRBD1. J lost 4 bases, V lost 4 bases, and 9 bases had no gene match. This CDR3 region has 15 residues. The germline gives CDR1 SGHNT, CDR2 YYREEE (reference sequence). DNA for the CDR3: TGTGCCAGCAGCACGGGACAGGGTCTGGGTTACGAGCAGTACTTC. Translating gives CASSTGQGLGYEQYF.